This T cell receptor (beta chain) is drawn from a study of blood T cell repertoires in COVID-19. Study background: The United States, Italy and Spain supplied acute and convalescent COVID-19 samples. The cDNA or gDNA used as material had been derived from T cells, B-cell-depleted T cells, or PBMCs.

Per the study methods: Amplification with reference gene primers provided the estimates of nucleated cell counts. Profiled with immunoSEQ multiplex PCR; TCRdb holds only in-frame clones, not every one. V and J calls and clone size follow that table, whereas D and trimming were derived from the DNA. The sample lists 150,000 to 180,000 clones; more than 80% were seen once. Germline V lookup: CDR1 KGHSH, CDR2 LQKENI. Trimming shortened V by 4 bases and J by 5 bases, and 9 bases separated the two germline ends. CDR3 length: 13 amino acids. The receptor's source is a man aged 45-65 years with acute or convalescent COVID-19. This chain connects TRBV18 to TRBJ1-5; D is ambiguous. Specimen: peripheral blood. The CDR3: CASSLTRDQPQHF. CDR3 bases: TGTGCCAGCTCACTTACGCGCGATCAGCCCCAGCATTTT.